Each of the 32 T cell receptor beta chains below was sequenced from the same sample in a study of Graves' ophthalmopathy and Graves' hyperthyroidism. CDR3 regions of TCR beta were amplified from RNA transcripts. The library came from an HTBI-primed first-round RT-PCR and a second-round multiplex PCR. TCRdb fed the multiplex PCR reads into MiXCR, producing one record per CDR3 protein. The repertoire holds around 660,000 distinct CDR3 sequences, with over 40% as singletons. Sequencing was performed on peripheral blood. These receptor sequences come from an adult man with Graves' ophthalmopathy.

This chain links TRBV2 with TRBJ2-5, with D hard to call. CDR3 size: 16 residues. The V end was cut by 2 bases, the J end by 1 base, with 14 bases between. Germline V gene data show CDR1 as SNHLY and CDR2 as FYNNEI. The CDR3 nucleotides read TGTGCCAGCAGTGAACCAAAGCGTGGAATCCAAGAGACCCAGTACTTC. Protein product: CASSEPKRGIQETQYF.

Points on this clonotype: Mismatch with germline at one junction end may stem from a read error. V is TRBV7-2 and J is TRBJ1-4; 8 positions agree with TRBD1. The CDR3 totals 12 residues. Germline CDR1 reads SGHTA; CDR2 reads FQGNSA. CDR3: CASSPDRGKLYF. CDR3 DNA sequence: TGTGCCAGCAGCCCAGACAGGGGCAAACTGTATTTT.

Worth noting for this clonotype: A much larger clone differs by one base, so this may be a read error. The chain uses TRBV11-3 and TRBJ2-5; a weak D match, TRBD1 (6 bases). Germline CDR1 reads SGHNT; CDR2 reads YENEEA. The CDR3 extends over 14 amino acids. CDR3 sequence reads: CPSRDSRGAETQYF. The CDR3 DNA reads TGTCCCAGCAGAGACTCCAGGGGCGCGGAGACCCAGTACTTC.

Concerning this clonotype: The junction departs from germline at one end; a sequencing error may be responsible. The chain recombines TRBV10-3 with TRBJ1-1, with 10 bases matching TRBD1. This CDR3 spans 16 amino acids. Germline CDR1 is ENHRY and CDR2 is SYGVKD. The CDR3 DNA follows: TGTGCCAGCAGTTACGGGACAGGGGTGGCGGACACTGAAGCTTTCTTT. As protein: CASSYGTGVADTEAFF.

This clonotype was observed a few times. This chain connects TRBV29-1 to TRBJ2-3, with TRBD2 identical over 11 bases. J gave up 4 bases and V 6 bases, and 6 bases lay outside the gene matches. CDR3 length: 14 amino acids. Germline lookup yields CDR1 SQVTM and CDR2 ANQGSEA. The CDR3 protein is CSVETSGMADTQYF. CDR3 nucleotide sequence: TGCAGCGTCGAGACTAGCGGGATGGCAGATACGCAGTATTTT.

Concerning this clonotype: This is likely a read error, given that the CDR3 carries no conserved phenylalanine or tryptophan at its end. The chain is built from TRBV12-5 and TRBJ2-5; D possibly uses TRBD1 or TRBD2 (6 bases each). CDR1 and CDR2 from the germline V gene are LGHNT and FRNRAP. The CDR3 runs to 15 residues. The CDR3 nucleotides read TGTGCCAGCTTCGGTGGGGGGCGCGTAGGAGAGACCCAGTACGTC. Its protein is CASFGGGRVGETQYV.

The chain joins TRBV24-1 to TRBJ2-7; 10 bases align to TRBD1. Germline values: CDR1 KGHDR, CDR2 SFDVKD. After removal of 3 bases from V and 0 bases from J, the junction contained 7 bases not matched to a gene. There are 17 residues in the CDR3. CDR3 sequence reads: CATSDRGTGDSSYEQYF. CDR3 sequence (DNA): TGTGCCACCAGTGATCGCGGGACAGGGGACTCCTCCTACGAGCAGTACTTC.

This clonotype was seen ten or more times. The chain has TRBV5-1 and TRBJ1-2; a possible D gene is TRBD1 (6 bases). The ends were cut back, 0 bases at V and 3 bases at J, with 12 bases in the middle. This CDR3 has 15 amino acids. Germline values: CDR1 SGHRS, CDR2 YFSETQ. The CDR3 DNA is TGCGCCAGCAGCTTGGATGGCAGGGGCGACTATGGCTACACCTTC. Its translation: CASSLDGRGDYGYTF.

This clonotype was seen once. The CDR3, as DNA: TGTGCCAGCAGCCCAAGGGTTCAGTCAGGTACGCAGTATTTT. This codes for CASSPRVQSGTQYF. The chain has TRBV7-9 and TRBJ2-3; no reliable D call. Trimming cost V 5 bases and J 8 bases, with 17 bases left between them. CDR3 length: 14 residues. CDR1 SEHNR and CDR2 FQNEAQ come from the germline V gene (reference sequence).

This clonotype was observed many times. This rearrangement joins TRBV12-3 or TRBV12-4 to TRBJ1-1; D uncertain. V gave up 4 bases and J gave up 0 bases, with 18 bases separating them. The CDR3 totals 17 residues. The chain's CDR3 is CASSSRKDSRMNTEAFF. CDR3 nucleotides: TGTGCCAGCAGTTCGCGTAAAGATTCTAGAATGAACACTGAAGCTTTCTTT.

As concerns this clonotype: Just one base apart from a much larger clone, this may be a read error. The chain joins TRBV7-6 to TRBJ2-7; possibly TRBD1 for D (6 bases). Germline CDR1 SGHVS, CDR2 FNYEAQ. CDR3 size: 15 residues. CDR3 in DNA: TGTGCCAGCGGCTTAGAGGCAGGGGCTACCTACGAGCAGTACTTC. Translation: CASGLEAGATYEQYF.

This clonotype has a single count. The rearrangement links TRBV25-1 to TRBJ1-4, with 9 bases matching TRBD1. The CDR3 contains 13 residues. Germline CDR1 MGHDK, CDR2 SYGVNS. After removal of 6 bases from V and 7 bases from J, the junction contained 3 bases not matched to a gene. The CDR3 DNA sequence: TGTGCCAGCAGGTCGGACAGGGGTGAAAAACTGTTTTTT. Its protein is CASRSDRGEKLFF. Using reference TRBV25-1 and TRBJ1-4 for the parts outside the CDR3, the full variable domain is EADIYQTPRYLVIGTGKKITLECSQTMGHDKMYWYQQDPGMELHLIHYSYGVNSTEKGDLSSESTVSRIRTEHFPLTLESARPSHTSQYLCASRSDRGEKLFFGSGTQLSVL.

Ten or more counts support this clonotype. This chain links TRBV11-2 with TRBJ1-1; 10 bases match TRBD1. The germline V gene encodes CDR1 SGHAT and CDR2 FQNNGV. After removal of 2 bases from V and 2 bases from J, the junction contained 11 bases not matched to a gene. The CDR3 length is 18 residues. Written as DNA, the CDR3 is TGTGCCAGCAGCTTACGTCTCGGGACAGGGGCTCCCAACACTGAAGCTTTCTTT. Protein: CASSLRLGTGAPNTEAFF.

The rearrangement joins TRBV9 to TRBJ1-4, with D perhaps TRBD1 (5 bases). The length of the CDR3 is 15 residues. CDR1 is SGDLS, CDR2 YYNGEE, per germline. Trimming took 0 bases from V and 4 from J, leaving 10 bases between them. CDR3 loop: CASSVERGLNEKLFF. The CDR3 bases are TGTGCCAGCAGCGTAGAGCGGGGCCTTAATGAAAAACTGTTTTTT.

This clonotype was detected once. V gene TRBV25-1 combines with J gene TRBJ1-1; D unresolved. CDR1 is MGHDK, CDR2 SYGVNS, per germline. V lost 6 bases, J lost 1 base, and 18 bases lay in between. The CDR3 runs to 16 residues. CDR3 sequence: CASSLNNRDGNTEAFF. For the CDR3, the DNA is TGTGCCAGCAGCCTAAACAACCGCGACGGGAACACTGAAGCTTTCTTT.

The table lists this clonotype with many counts. The chain joins TRBV6-6 to TRBJ1-4; D is undetermined. The CDR3 loop spans 14 amino acids. Germline CDR1 reads MNHNY; CDR2 reads SVGAGI (reference sequence). V was pared by 5 bases and J by 1 base, with 8 bases between. CDR3 in amino acids: CASSRRQTNEKLFF. CDR3 nucleotides: TGTGCCAGCAGTCGCAGGCAAACTAATGAAAAACTGTTTTTT.

This sequence joins TRBV10-3 and TRBJ1-1; 8 bases map to TRBD1. The CDR3 consists of 14 residues. V was pared by 6 bases and J by 5 bases, with 8 bases of the junction left unmatched. Per the germline V gene, CDR1 is ENHRY and CDR2 is SYGVKD. CDR3 sequence reads: CAISRDRLNTEAFF. The CDR3 DNA is TGTGCCATCAGCCGGGACAGGTTAAATACTGAAGCTTTCTTT.

The chain couples TRBV2 to TRBJ1-2; 7 bases align to TRBD1. The CDR3 runs to 16 residues. The germline gives CDR1 SNHLY, CDR2 FYNNEI. Losses at the gene ends were 7 bases for V and 6 bases for J; bases not matched to a gene: 17. The CDR3 nucleotides are TGTGCCAGCAACGAAGGGACAGCCCTCCCCGTACATGGCTACACCTTC. This translates into CASNEGTALPVHGYTF. The full variable domain, rest sourced from reference TRBV2 and TRBJ1-2, is EPEVTQTPSHQVTQMGQEVILRCVPISNHLYFYWYRQILGQKVEFLVSFYNNEISEKSEIFDDQFSVERPDGSNFTLKIRSTKLEDSAMYFCASNEGTALPVHGYTFGSGTRLTVV.

A remark on this clonotype: Just one base apart from a much larger clone, this may be a read error. The V gene is TRBV7-9, the J gene TRBJ2-5; possibly TRBD1 for D (6 bases). The V gene lost 5 bases and the J gene lost 4 bases, with 17 bases spanning the gap. The CDR3 runs to 15 residues. Germline CDR1 and CDR2: SEHNR and FQNEAQ (reference sequence). The CDR3 loop is CASSMGTGHRETQYF. DNA for the CDR3: TGTGCCAGCAGCATGGGCACAGGGCACCGAGAGACCCAGTACTTC.

J is TRBJ2-5 and V is TRBV12-3 or TRBV12-4; TRBD1 agrees at 10 bases. V lost 5 bases to trimming and J lost 3 bases; unmatched junction nucleotides: 6. The CDR3 contains 15 residues. This CDR3 is CASSPGQGVEETQYF. The CDR3 nucleotides read TGTGCCAGCAGTCCTGGACAGGGGGTGGAAGAGACCCAGTACTTC.

The V and J genes are TRBV7-9 and TRBJ2-7, with D maybe TRBD2 (6 bases). The CDR3 is 15 residues long. The germline V gene has CDR1 SEHNR and CDR2 FQNEAQ (reference sequence). The ends were cut back, 5 bases at V and 7 bases at J, with 21 bases in the middle. As DNA, the CDR3 is TGTGCCAGCAGCCACCCGGGGAGGAAGGGGCGAGAGCAGTACTTC. It yields the protein CASSHPGRKGREQYF.

On this clonotype: At one end, the junction sequence differs from germline, possibly due to a read error. The chain employs TRBV7-9 and TRBJ1-6; D might be TRBD1 (6 bases). CDR1 and CDR2 from the germline V gene are SEHNR and FQNEAQ (reference sequence). This CDR3 contains 13 residues. In DNA, the CDR3 is TGTGCCAGCAGTTTAGGGGGAGGGAATGGCATCCACTTT. This sequence encodes CASSLGGGNGIHF.

This clonotype was seen at least ten times. This sequence joins TRBV7-3 and TRBJ1-2; 8 bases map to TRBD1. The germline gives CDR1 SGHTA, CDR2 FQGTGA. The CDR3 is 15 residues long. After removal of 5 bases from V and 4 bases from J, the junction contained 9 bases not matched to a gene. CDR3 sequence: CASSPTGGLVYGYTF. In nucleotides, the CDR3 is TGTGCCAGCAGCCCCACAGGGGGGCTAGTCTATGGCTACACCTTC. Looking up the rest from reference TRBV7-3 and TRBJ1-2 gives the full variable domain: GAGVSQTPSNKVTEKGKYVELRCDPISGHTALYWYRQSLGQGPEFLIYFQGTGAADDSGLPNDRFFAVRPEGSVSTLKIQRTERGDSAVYLCASSPTGGLVYGYTFGSGTRLTVV.

The sample holds many counts of this clonotype. This sequence joins TRBV7-8 and TRBJ1-1; TRBD1 is a possible D gene (6 bases). Trimming removed 5 bases from V and 5 bases from J, with 18 bases in between. The germline V gene has CDR1 SGHVS and CDR2 FQNEAQ. The CDR3 sequence is 15 residues long. The CDR3 bases are TGTGCCAGCAGCCGAACCAGGGGTGCGCTGACTGAAGCTTTCTTT. It specifies CASSRTRGALTEAFF. Together with reference TRBV7-8 and TRBJ1-1, the CDR3 gives the full variable domain: GAGVSQSPRYKVAKRGQDVALRCDPISGHVSLFWYQQALGQGPEFLTYFQNEAQLDKSGLPSDRFFAERPEGSVSTLKIQRTQQEDSAVYLCASSRTRGALTEAFFGQGTRLTVV.

This clonotype was observed many times. J is TRBJ2-5 and V is TRBV24-1, with 11 positions matching TRBD2. The V gene end was trimmed by 10 bases and the J gene end by 4 bases; junction bases not matched to a gene: 10. This CDR3 contains 15 residues. Germline-derived CDR1 and CDR2 are KGHDR and SFDVKD. The CDR3 region has the DNA TGTGCCACTTCTTTAGCGGGAGGGAAACGAGAGACCCAGTACTTC. This codes for CATSLAGGKRETQYF.

This clonotype showed up many times. The chain combines TRBV18 with TRBJ1-2, with a tentative D call TRBD1 (6 bases). Germline V gene data show CDR1 as KGHSH and CDR2 as LQKENI. The CDR3 sequence is 15 residues long. V lost 2 bases and J lost 5, with 15 bases in between. Here the CDR3 reads CASSPTVTGPYGYTF. CDR3 in DNA: TGTGCCAGCTCACCAACTGTCACAGGGCCTTATGGCTACACCTTC.

This clonotype was observed at least ten times. The chain couples TRBV12-3 or TRBV12-4 to TRBJ1-1; D gene unclear. This CDR3 comprises 12 residues. Trimming removed 6 bases from V and 8 bases from J, with 13 bases in between. Here the CDR3 reads CASRTTLMEAFF. In DNA form, the CDR3 reads TGTGCCAGCAGAACCACCCTGATGGAAGCTTTCTTT.

The chain recombines TRBV7-9 with TRBJ2-7, with 7 bases identical to TRBD2. Germline CDR1 reads SEHNR; CDR2 reads FQNEAQ (reference sequence). The CDR3 spans 14 residues. The J segment lost 4 bases and the V segment lost 4 bases, leaving 7 bases of the junction unmatched. The CDR3 here is CASSSGLTGYEQYF. The DNA for the CDR3 is TGTGCCAGCAGCTCGGGACTAACGGGGTACGAGCAGTACTTC.

The J gene is TRBJ2-5, the V gene TRBV11-2, with a possible D match to TRBD1 (7 bases). The CDR3 extends over 18 amino acids. V shed 1 base and J shed 2 bases, with 20 bases lying between them. Germline CDR1 SGHAT, CDR2 FQNNGV. CDR3 sequence reads: CASSLGGGGGVLQETQYF. In nucleotides, the CDR3 is TGTGCCAGCAGCTTAGGAGGAGGGGGCGGGGTTTTACAAGAGACCCAGTACTTC. Looking up the rest from reference TRBV11-2 and TRBJ2-5 gives the full variable domain: EAGVAQSPRYKIIEKRQSVAFWCNPISGHATLYWYQQILGQGPKLLIQFQNNGVVDDSQLPKDRFSAERLKGVDSTLKIQPAKLEDSAVYLCASSLGGGGGVLQETQYFGPGTRLLVL.

In this sample, this clonotype turned up a few times. This rearrangement joins TRBV9 to TRBJ2-2, with TRBD1 identical over 7 bases. Germline-derived CDR1 and CDR2 are SGDLS and YYNGEE. V lost 4 bases and J lost 5; bases outside the gene matches: 8. This CDR3 comprises 15 residues. The CDR3 loop is CASSTDRDGTGELFF. The DNA for the CDR3 is TGTGCCAGCAGCACTGACAGGGATGGGACCGGGGAGCTGTTTTTT.

The chain couples TRBV7-4 to TRBJ1-2; D gene uncertain. Trimming left V 6 bases short and J 3 bases short, with 17 bases between. In germline, CDR1 is SGHVT, CDR2 SQSDAQ. The CDR3 sequence is 15 residues long. The CDR3 sequence is CASREVSIIHYGYTF. In DNA form, the CDR3 reads TGTGCCAGCAGGGAGGTCAGTATTATTCACTATGGCTACACCTTC. The full variable domain, in which reference TRBV7-4 and TRBJ1-2 provide the parts outside the CDR3, is GAGVSQSPRYKVAKRGRDVALRCDSISGHVTLYWYRQTLGQGSEVLTYSQSDAQRDKSGRPSGRFSAERPERSVSTLKIQRTEQGDSAVYLCASREVSIIHYGYTFGSGTRLTVV.

This clonotype was observed at least ten times. V is TRBV19 and J is TRBJ1-5, with 9 bases matching TRBD1. Germline CDR1 reads LNHDA; CDR2 reads SQIVND (reference sequence). The CDR3 is made up of 17 amino acids. The trim removed 5 bases at V and 1 base at J, leaving 9 bases unmatched. The CDR3 nucleotides read TGTGCCAGTAGTCACCTGGGACAGGGAGGCAGCAATCAGCCCCAGCATTTT. Translation: CASSHLGQGGSNQPQHF.